The clone carrying this T cell receptor beta chain was observed many times. The antigen is unknown. The record originates from a study of CD8 T cells in ankylosing spondylitis. Study-wide results and limits: Among TCR beta sequences, a motif of fewer than 10 highly homologous variants appeared characteristic of ankylosing spondylitis blood.

CDR3 size: 12 residues. Germline CDR1 reads SEHNR; CDR2 reads FQNEAQ (reference sequence). Between the trimmed V and J ends, which lost 7 bases and 4 bases, there was a span of 10 bases. Using its own MiXCR run on the 5' RACE reads, TCRdb lists one record per CDR3 protein. This sample has some 200,000 distinct CDR3 sequences, with about 7.3% found just once. Sample: blood, either unsorted or a sorted T cell fraction (not recorded which). This TCR was recovered from a male donor with ankylosing spondylitis. The V call is TRBV7-9, the J call TRBJ1-1, with D uncertain. CDR3 nucleotide sequence: TGTGCCAGCAAGCGCGAAGGCACTGAAGCTTTCTTT. Protein: CASKREGTEAFF.